These T cell receptor beta chains were read from a single sample in a study of T cells in Graves' hyperthyroidism and ophthalmopathy. TCRdb recomputed calls from the multiplex PCR reads with MiXCR, one row per CDR3 protein. The sample records around 350,000 distinct CDR3 sequences, 15% to 18% being singletons. The specimen was blood. These receptors were taken from a woman between 18 and 29 years old with Graves' hyperthyroidism that later progressed to Graves' ophthalmopathy. Each CDR3 is given with its conserved first and last residue. Fields, in order: D gene, J gene, clone size, V gene, CDR3 protein, CDR3 DNA. The D gene is left open where the match is weak. The size entry is marked missing in some rows and otherwise reads once, few, many or a size class.

D: NA
J: TRBJ1-6
size: NA
V: TRBV19
CDR3: CASSSDRSANSPLHF
DNA: TGTGCCAGTAGTTCCGACAGGTCCGCTAATTCACCCCTCCACTTT

D: NA
J: TRBJ2-7
size: NA
V: TRBV29-1
CDR3: CSVDEGGNEQYF
DNA: TGCAGCGTTGACGAAGGGGGAAACGAGCAGTACTTC

D: TRBD1
J: TRBJ2-5
size: NA
V: TRBV12-3/TRBV12-4
CDR3: CASSLTGFETQYF
DNA: TGTGCCAGCAGTTTGACAGGGTTTGAGACCCAGTACTTC

D: NA
J: TRBJ1-4
size: few
V: TRBV29-1
CDR3: CSVEVRVTNEKLFF
DNA: TGCAGCGTTGAGGTCAGGGTGACTAATGAAAAACTGTTTTTT

D: NA
J: TRBJ2-7
size: many
V: TRBV3-1
CDR3: CASSQLQGFEQYF
DNA: TGTGCCAGCAGCCAATTACAGGGTTTCGAGCAGTACTTC

D: TRBD2
J: TRBJ2-1
size: many
V: TRBV12-3/TRBV12-4
CDR3: CASSPGTSGYNEQFF
DNA: TGCGCCAGCAGCCCGGGGACTAGCGGCTACAATGAGCAGTTCTTC

D: TRBD2
J: TRBJ2-3
size: many
V: TRBV2
CDR3: CASSEARGAITDTQYF
DNA: TGTGCCAGCAGTGAAGCGCGGGGGGCGATCACAGATACGCAGTATTTT

D: TRBD2
J: TRBJ2-7
size: many
V: TRBV18
CDR3: CASSPPGGGEQYF
DNA: TGTGCCAGCTCACCACCGGGCGGGGGCGAGCAGTACTTC

D: TRBD2
J: TRBJ2-1
size: few
V: TRBV3-1
CDR3: CASSLGTSGRAYEQFF
DNA: TGTGCCAGCAGCCTCGGGACTAGCGGGAGGGCCTATGAGCAGTTCTTC

D: NA
J: TRBJ2-7
size: NA
V: TRBV10-2
CDR3: CASSDAGGEQYF
DNA: TGCGCCAGCAGTGACGCAGGAGGTGAGCAGTACTTC

D: TRBD1
J: TRBJ2-7
size: few
V: TRBV27
CDR3: CASSLSLRGNEQYF
DNA: TGTGCCAGCAGTTTATCGCTCAGGGGGAACGAGCAGTACTTC

D: NA
J: TRBJ1-1
size: many
V: TRBV7-2
CDR3: CASSFGPGQGNTEAFF
DNA: TGTGCCAGCAGCTTCGGCCCCGGGCAGGGGAACACTGAAGCTTTCTTT

D: NA
J: TRBJ1-2
size: many
V: TRBV5-1
CDR3: CASSLNPLYGNYGYTF
DNA: TGCGCCAGCAGCTTGAATCCCCTATATGGGAACTATGGCTACACCTTC

D: TRBD2
J: TRBJ2-3
size: many
V: TRBV29-1
CDR3: CSVEGLAGDSRTGTDTQYF
DNA: TGCAGCGTTGAAGGACTAGCGGGAGACTCGAGGACGGGCACAGATACGCAGTATTTT

D: TRBD2
J: TRBJ2-3
size: once
V: TRBV4-2
CDR3: CASSQALAGGSTDTQYF
DNA: TGTGCCAGCAGCCAAGCTCTAGCGGGAGGAAGCACAGATACGCAGTATTTT

D: TRBD1
J: TRBJ2-2
size: NA
V: TRBV6-1
CDR3: CASSGPGQGLTGELFF
DNA: TGTGCCAGCAGTGGACCGGGACAGGGGTTAACCGGGGAGCTGTTTTTT

D: TRBD2
J: TRBJ2-3
size: many
V: TRBV6-2/TRBV6-3
CDR3: CASRLAGDTQYF
DNA: TGTGCCAGCAGGCTAGCGGGAGATACGCAGTATTTT

D: NA
J: TRBJ2-5
size: NA
V: TRBV24-1
CDR3: CATSDINQETQYF
DNA: TGTGCCACCAGTGATATAAACCAAGAGACCCAGTACTTC

D: TRBD1
J: TRBJ2-5
size: many
V: TRBV7-9
CDR3: CASRPTGGEETQYF
DNA: TGTGCCAGCAGACCGACAGGGGGGGAGGAGACCCAGTACTTC

D: TRBD1
J: TRBJ2-7
size: many
V: TRBV2
CDR3: CASSLDRGPFYEQYF
DNA: TGTGCCAGCAGTCTGGACAGGGGACCTTTTTACGAGCAGTACTTC

D: NA
J: TRBJ1-2
size: many
V: TRBV24-1
CDR3: CATSEDGNYGYTF
DNA: TGTGCCACCAGTGAGGACGGCAACTATGGCTACACCTTC

D: NA
J: TRBJ2-7
size: many
V: TRBV6-6
CDR3: CASSYFLLPADPGYEQYF
DNA: TGTGCCAGCAGTTACTTCCTGCTACCTGCTGACCCAGGCTACGAGCAGTACTTC

D: NA
J: TRBJ1-2
size: NA
V: TRBV3-1
CDR3: CASSQHRTNYGYTF
DNA: TGTGCCAGCAGCCAACACAGAACTAACTATGGCTACACCTTC

D: TRBD1
J: TRBJ2-7
size: many
V: TRBV18
CDR3: CASSPPGGQGPTYEQYF
DNA: TGTGCCAGCTCACCACCTGGGGGACAGGGTCCCACCTACGAGCAGTACTTC

D: TRBD1
J: TRBJ1-1
size: many
V: TRBV7-9
CDR3: CASRGQTNTEAFF
DNA: TGTGCCAGCAGGGGACAGACGAACACTGAAGCTTTCTTT

D: TRBD2
J: TRBJ2-2
size: NA
V: TRBV9
CDR3: CASSAPGGLAANTGELFF
DNA: TGTGCCAGCAGCGCCCCCGGGGGACTAGCGGCGAACACCGGGGAGCTGTTTTTT

D: NA
J: TRBJ2-7
size: many
V: TRBV7-9
CDR3: CASSFGGTLAYEQYF
DNA: TGTGCCAGCAGCTTCGGAGGGACCCTGGCCTACGAGCAGTACTTC

D: NA
J: TRBJ2-3
size: NA
V: TRBV7-9
CDR3: CASSPLGGTPTDTQYF
DNA: TGTGCCAGCAGCCCCCTGGGCGGGACCCCCACAGATACGCAGTATTTT

D: NA
J: TRBJ1-2
size: few
V: TRBV29-1
CDR3: CSVEENPRSYTF
DNA: TGCAGCGTTGAAGAAAACCCCAGAAGCTACACCTTC

D: NA
J: TRBJ1-5
size: many
V: TRBV7-8
CDR3: CASSLSLETHSNQPQHF
DNA: TGTGCCAGCAGCTTATCTCTAGAGACCCATAGCAATCAGCCCCAGCATTTT

D: TRBD1
J: TRBJ1-5
size: many
V: TRBV18
CDR3: CASSRGQGGNQPQHF
DNA: TGTGCCAGCTCACGGGGACAGGGTGGCAATCAGCCCCAGCATTTT

D: NA
J: TRBJ2-7
size: NA
V: TRBV6-2/TRBV6-3
CDR3: CASSGDKQYF
DNA: TGTGCCAGCAGCGGGGACAAGCAGTACTTC

D: TRBD2
J: TRBJ2-1
size: many
V: TRBV4-1
CDR3: CASSQGVAGGPYNEQFF
DNA: TGCGCCAGCAGCCAAGGGGTAGCGGGAGGACCCTACAATGAGCAGTTCTTC

D: NA
J: TRBJ2-7
size: few
V: TRBV28
CDR3: CASSSTKEQYF
DNA: TGTGCCAGCAGTTCGACGAAGGAGCAGTACTTC

D: TRBD1
J: TRBJ2-5
size: many
V: TRBV12-3/TRBV12-4
CDR3: CASSLFERGRETQYF
DNA: TGTGCCAGCAGTTTATTCGAGAGGGGGCGGGAGACCCAGTACTTC

D: NA
J: TRBJ2-3
size: few
V: TRBV13
CDR3: CASSFDRTSTDTQYF
DNA: TGTGCCAGCAGCTTCGACAGAACTAGCACAGATACGCAGTATTTT

D: TRBD1
J: TRBJ2-1
size: many
V: TRBV5-1
CDR3: CASSLQGASYNEQFF
DNA: TGCGCCAGCAGCTTACAGGGGGCCTCCTACAATGAGCAGTTCTTC

D: NA
J: TRBJ1-3
size: many
V: TRBV14
CDR3: CASSHAGTRSGNTIYF
DNA: TGTGCCAGCAGCCACGCCGGGACGCGCTCTGGAAACACCATATATTTT

D: NA
J: TRBJ2-3
size: few
V: TRBV27
CDR3: CASSPDLSTDTQYF
DNA: TGTGCCAGCAGCCCGGACCTCAGCACAGATACGCAGTATTTT

D: TRBD1
J: TRBJ2-1
size: many
V: TRBV11-1
CDR3: CASGREQGAPNNEQFF
DNA: TGTGCCAGCGGTAGAGAACAGGGGGCCCCGAACAATGAGCAGTTCTTC

D: NA
J: TRBJ2-5
size: many
V: TRBV30
CDR3: CAWSVSGKTQYF
DNA: TGTGCCTGGAGTGTTTCTGGAAAGACCCAGTACTTC

D: NA
J: TRBJ2-2
size: many
V: TRBV27
CDR3: CASSLLGNTGELFF
DNA: TGTGCCAGCAGTTTATTGGGAAACACCGGGGAGCTGTTTTTT

D: NA
J: TRBJ2-5
size: many
V: TRBV7-9
CDR3: CASSLVGAETQYF
DNA: TGTGCCAGCAGCTTAGTCGGGGCGGAGACCCAGTACTTC

D: NA
J: TRBJ2-3
size: NA
V: TRBV7-8
CDR3: CASSPRRPPYNDVTDTQYF
DNA: TGTGCCAGCAGCCCCAGAAGACCCCCATATAATGATGTTACAGATACGCAGTATTTT

D: NA
J: TRBJ2-1
size: NA
V: TRBV13
CDR3: CASSPAAGVNEQFF
DNA: TGTGCCAGCAGCCCTGCGGCCGGGGTCAATGAGCAGTTCTTC

D: NA
J: TRBJ1-1
size: many
V: TRBV7-2
CDR3: CASSLLSGRINTEAFF
DNA: TGTGCCAGCAGCCTCTTGTCGGGGCGCATCAACACTGAAGCTTTCTTT

D: NA
J: TRBJ2-2
size: many
V: TRBV7-2
CDR3: CASSPFGTGELFF
DNA: TGTGCCAGCAGCCCCTTCGGGACCGGGGAGCTGTTTTTT

D: NA
J: TRBJ2-7
size: many
V: TRBV20-1
CDR3: CSAGPREQYF
DNA: TGCAGTGCTGGGCCGCGCGAGCAGTACTTC

D: NA
J: TRBJ2-2
size: few
V: TRBV6-1
CDR3: CAGKRDWQNTGELFF
DNA: TGTGCCGGGAAGAGGGACTGGCAGAACACCGGGGAGCTGTTTTTT

D: TRBD2
J: TRBJ2-1
size: many
V: TRBV28
CDR3: CASSLSPTSGRRNNEQFF
DNA: TGTGCCAGCAGTTTATCTCCTACTAGCGGGAGGAGGAACAATGAGCAGTTCTTC

D: NA
J: TRBJ2-1
size: few
V: TRBV6-1
CDR3: CASSPHVERKRGNEQFF
DNA: TGTGCCAGCAGTCCCCATGTTGAGCGGAAAAGGGGCAATGAGCAGTTCTTC

D: TRBD1
J: TRBJ1-2
size: many
V: TRBV6-6
CDR3: CASSYSRTGNGYTF
DNA: TGTGCCAGCAGTTACTCCCGGACAGGGAATGGCTACACCTTC

D: NA
J: TRBJ1-4
size: many
V: TRBV3-2
CDR3: CASSPPQRSCSDEKLFF
DNA: TGTGCCAGCAGCCCCCCCCAAAGGTCGTGCTCGGATGAAAAACTGTTTTTT